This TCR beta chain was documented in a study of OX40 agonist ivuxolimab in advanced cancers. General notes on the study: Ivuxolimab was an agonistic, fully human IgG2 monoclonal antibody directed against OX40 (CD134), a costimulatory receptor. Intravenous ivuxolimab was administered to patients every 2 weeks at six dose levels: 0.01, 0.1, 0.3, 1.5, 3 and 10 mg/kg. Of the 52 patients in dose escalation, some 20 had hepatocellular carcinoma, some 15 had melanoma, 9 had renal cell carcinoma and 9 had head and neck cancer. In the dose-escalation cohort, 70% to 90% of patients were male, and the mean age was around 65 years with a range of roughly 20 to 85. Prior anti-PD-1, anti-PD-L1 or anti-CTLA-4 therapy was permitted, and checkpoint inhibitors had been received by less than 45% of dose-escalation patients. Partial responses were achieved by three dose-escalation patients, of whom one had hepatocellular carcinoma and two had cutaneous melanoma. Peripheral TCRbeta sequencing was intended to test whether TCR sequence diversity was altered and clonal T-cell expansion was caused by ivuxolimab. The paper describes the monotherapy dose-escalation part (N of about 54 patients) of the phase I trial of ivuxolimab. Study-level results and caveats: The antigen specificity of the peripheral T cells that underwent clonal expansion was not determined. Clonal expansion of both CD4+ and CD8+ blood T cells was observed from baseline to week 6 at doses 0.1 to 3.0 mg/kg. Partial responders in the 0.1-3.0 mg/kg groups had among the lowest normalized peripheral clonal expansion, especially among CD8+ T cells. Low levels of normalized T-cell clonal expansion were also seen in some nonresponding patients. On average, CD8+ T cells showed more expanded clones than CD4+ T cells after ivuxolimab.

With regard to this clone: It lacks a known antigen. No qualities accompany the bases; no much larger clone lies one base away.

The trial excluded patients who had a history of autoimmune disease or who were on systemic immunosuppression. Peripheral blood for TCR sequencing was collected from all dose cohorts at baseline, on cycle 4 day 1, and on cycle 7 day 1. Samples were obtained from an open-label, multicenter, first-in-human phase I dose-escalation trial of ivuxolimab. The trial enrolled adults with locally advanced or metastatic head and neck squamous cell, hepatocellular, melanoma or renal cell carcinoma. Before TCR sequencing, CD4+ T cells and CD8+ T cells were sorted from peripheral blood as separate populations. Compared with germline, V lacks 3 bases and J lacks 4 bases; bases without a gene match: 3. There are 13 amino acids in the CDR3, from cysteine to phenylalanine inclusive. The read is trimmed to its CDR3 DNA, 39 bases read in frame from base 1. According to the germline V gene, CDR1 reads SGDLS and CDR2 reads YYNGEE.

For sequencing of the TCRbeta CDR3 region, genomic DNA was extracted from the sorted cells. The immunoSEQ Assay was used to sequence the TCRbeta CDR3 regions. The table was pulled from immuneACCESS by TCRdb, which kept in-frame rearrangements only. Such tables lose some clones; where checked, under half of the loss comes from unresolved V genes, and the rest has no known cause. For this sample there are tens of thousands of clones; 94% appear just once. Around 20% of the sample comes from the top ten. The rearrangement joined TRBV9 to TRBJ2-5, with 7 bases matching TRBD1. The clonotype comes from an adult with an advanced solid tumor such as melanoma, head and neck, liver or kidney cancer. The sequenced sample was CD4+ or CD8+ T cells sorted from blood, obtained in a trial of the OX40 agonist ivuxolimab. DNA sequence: TGTGCCAGCAGCGCCGGGACAGTAGAGACCCAGTACTTC. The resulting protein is CASSAGTVETQYF.